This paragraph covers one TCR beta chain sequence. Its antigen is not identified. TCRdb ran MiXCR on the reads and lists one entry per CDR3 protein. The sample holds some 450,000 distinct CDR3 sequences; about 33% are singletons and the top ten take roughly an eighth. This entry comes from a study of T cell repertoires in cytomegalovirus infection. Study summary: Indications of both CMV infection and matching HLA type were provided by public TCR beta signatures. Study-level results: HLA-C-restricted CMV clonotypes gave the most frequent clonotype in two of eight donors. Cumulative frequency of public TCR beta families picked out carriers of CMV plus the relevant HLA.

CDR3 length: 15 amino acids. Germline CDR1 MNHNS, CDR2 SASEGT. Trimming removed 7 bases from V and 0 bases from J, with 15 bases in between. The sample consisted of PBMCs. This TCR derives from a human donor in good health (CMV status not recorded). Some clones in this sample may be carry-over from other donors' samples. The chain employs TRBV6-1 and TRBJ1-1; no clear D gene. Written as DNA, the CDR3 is TGTGCCAGCAAGGTCAATAATAACATGAACACTGAAGCTTTCTTT. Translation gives CASKVNNNMNTEAFF.